This passage covers 19 T cell receptor beta chains from one sample sequenced in a study of siplizumab effects on memory and regulatory T cells. TCRdb's copy holds only in-frame clones and misses some; the assay was immunoSEQ multiplex PCR. The top ten clones hold 0.32% of a sample with roughly 100,000 clones, about 93% of them seen once. The sample was CD4+ T cells sorted from blood. Every receptor here comes from a human donor in good health.

The CDR3 here is CASSSGGAGTEAFF. CDR3 nucleotide sequence: TGTGCCAGCAGTTCAGGGGGCGCCGGCACTGAAGCTTTCTTT. The chain couples TRBV2 to TRBJ1-1; TRBD1 matches at 8 bases. The CDR3 is made up of 14 amino acids. Trimming at V came to 5 bases and at J to 4 bases, leaving 6 bases not matched to a gene. CDR1 is SNHLY and CDR2 is FYNNEI in the germline V gene.

The rearrangement joins TRBV11-3 to TRBJ2-4; D possibly corresponds to TRBD1 (6 bases). CDR1 SGHNT and CDR2 YENEEA come from the germline V gene. The CDR3 loop spans 15 amino acids. Trimming shortened V by 4 bases and J by 2 bases, and 12 bases separated the two germline ends. CDR3 DNA: TGTGCCAGCAGCTCGGCACAGGGAACCAAAAACATTCAGTACTTC. As protein: CASSSAQGTKNIQYF.

The rearrangement joins TRBV15 to TRBJ1-1, with no clear D. The V and J ends lost 6 bases and 1 base respectively, with 9 bases between them. The CDR3 loop spans 13 amino acids. Germline V CDR1 and CDR2: LNHNV, YYDKDF (reference sequence). The CDR3 DNA sequence: TGTGCCACCAGTATCCAGACGAACACTGAAGCTTTCTTT. Translating gives CATSIQTNTEAFF.

This clone was recorded only once. The V and J genes are TRBV4-2 and TRBJ2-1, with D unclear. CDR1 is LGHNA and CDR2 is YNFKEQ in the germline V gene. This CDR3 is 13 amino acids long. V was shortened by 0 bases and J by 10 bases, with 10 bases between the two germline ends. The CDR3, as DNA: TGTGCCAGCAGCCAAGATCGTCTGAGCGAGCAGTTCTTC. This sequence encodes CASSQDRLSEQFF.

V gene TRBV4-1 combines with J gene TRBJ1-1; 8 positions agree with TRBD1. V dropped 3 bases and J dropped 10; count of bases not matched to a gene: 10. In germline, CDR1 is MGHRA, CDR2 YSYEKL. This CDR3 has 14 residues. CDR3: CASSQADRGRLAFF. The CDR3 DNA is TGCGCCAGCAGCCAGGCTGACAGGGGCCGCCTAGCTTTCTTT.

The rearrangement links TRBV7-3 to TRBJ1-3; D not certain. This CDR3 contains 15 residues. Trimming left V 5 bases short and J 0 bases short, with 11 bases between. Germline-derived CDR1 and CDR2 are SGHTA and FQGTGA. This CDR3 is CASSPGSTSGNTIYF. The CDR3 DNA is TGTGCCAGCAGCCCCGGGAGCACCTCTGGAAACACCATATATTTT.

The chain is built from TRBV6-5 and TRBJ2-3; possibly TRBD2 for D (6 bases). Germline V gene data show CDR1 as MNHEY and CDR2 as SVGAGI. The CDR3 extends over 13 amino acids. Trimming removed 2 bases from V and 5 bases from J, with 8 bases in between. The CDR3 spells CASSYRAGDTQYF. CDR3 bases: TGTGCCAGCAGTTACAGAGCGGGAGATACGCAGTATTTT.

This clone was seen only a few times. J is TRBJ2-1 and V is TRBV19; D ambiguous. CDR1 and CDR2 (germline): LNHDA, SQIVND (reference sequence). Trimming took off 5 bases at V and 4 bases at J, with 9 bases between the two ends. The CDR3 extends over 13 amino acids. In DNA, the CDR3 is TGTGCCAGTAGTGTCGGACGGTACAATGAGCAGTTCTTC. It specifies CASSVGRYNEQFF. Drawing the rest from reference TRBV19 and TRBJ2-1, the complete variable domain is DGGITQSPKYLFRKEGQNVTLSCEQNLNHDAMYWYRQDPGQGLRLIYYSQIVNDFQKGDIAEGYSVSREKKESFPLTVTSAQKNPTAFYLCASSVGRYNEQFFGPGTRLTVL.

The chain carries TRBV6-5 and TRBJ1-5, with D tentatively TRBD1 (6 bases). CDR1 MNHEY and CDR2 SVGAGI come from the germline V gene. The CDR3 covers 13 residues. Between the trimmed V and J ends, which lost 6 bases and 7 bases, there was a span of 13 bases. CDR3 bases: TGTGCCAGCAGCCAACAGGGAAGGCAGCCCCAGCATTTT. Protein sequence: CASSQQGRQPQHF.

The gene calls are TRBV7-3 and TRBJ1-2; the D gene is possibly TRBD1 (5 bases). Trimming took off 2 bases at V and 7 bases at J, with 11 bases between the two ends. This CDR3 comprises 13 residues. CDR1 is SGHTA and CDR2 is FQGTGA in the germline V gene. The CDR3, as DNA: TGTGCCAGCAGCTTACCAGGGATGGTTGGCTACACCTTC. Its protein product is CASSLPGMVGYTF.

This clone has only one observation. This chain joins TRBV6-6 and TRBJ2-5; TRBD1 agrees at 8 bases. Trimming cost V 6 bases and J 1 base; bases outside gene matches: 10. The CDR3 contains 16 residues. Germline V gene data show CDR1 as MNHNY and CDR2 as SVGAGI (reference sequence). The CDR3 protein is CASRQQGALPQETQYF. In nucleotides, the CDR3 is TGTGCCAGCAGGCAGCAGGGGGCCCTCCCCCAAGAGACCCAGTACTTC.

As regards this clone: This same CDR3 is encoded by further DNA sequences in the sample. V is TRBV29-1 and J is TRBJ1-2, with D hard to call. This CDR3 contains 12 residues. Germline CDR1 SQVTM, CDR2 ANQGSEA. Trimming took off 6 bases at V and 0 bases at J, with 8 bases between the two ends. CDR3 in DNA: TGCAGCGTAGATCCCGCTAACTATGGCTACACCTTC. Its protein is CSVDPANYGYTF.

V and J are TRBV7-3 and TRBJ2-1, with D perhaps TRBD1 (6 bases). CDR1 is SGHTA and CDR2 is FQGTGA in the germline V gene. The CDR3 contains 16 residues. V was pared by 2 bases and J by 0 bases, with 11 bases between. CDR3 DNA: TGTGCCAGCAGCTTACGGGACATCGACTCCTACAATGAGCAGTTCTTC. The encoded protein is CASSLRDIDSYNEQFF.

In its sample, this clone was seen once. This chain connects TRBV5-1 to TRBJ2-3, with 9 bases lining up with TRBD2. The V segment lost 2 bases and the J segment 0 bases; nucleotides outside the gene matches: 4. Germline V gives CDR1 SGHRS, CDR2 YFSETQ. The CDR3 has 16 amino acids. The CDR3 bases are TGCGCCAGCAGCTTAAGCGGGGGGCTTAGCACAGATACGCAGTATTTT. It is translated as CASSLSGGLSTDTQYF.

The chain carries TRBV7-9 and TRBJ2-7; D is perhaps TRBD1 or TRBD2 (6 bases each). V lost 0 bases and J 0 bases, leaving 9 bases between the germline ends. CDR3 length: 15 amino acids. Germline V gives CDR1 SEHNR, CDR2 FQNEAQ (reference sequence). This chain's CDR3 is CASSLAGGPSYEQYF. In DNA, the CDR3 is TGTGCCAGCAGCTTAGCGGGGGGCCCCTCCTACGAGCAGTACTTC.

V is TRBV18 and J is TRBJ2-7; D might be TRBD2 (6 bases). V gave up 6 bases and J gave up 2 bases, with 11 bases separating them. Germline-derived CDR1 and CDR2 are KGHSH and LQKENI. The CDR3 length is 13 residues. The CDR3 DNA reads as TGTGCCAGCTCTCCGGGACTGACCTACGAGCAGTACTTC. Its protein is CASSPGLTYEQYF.

V usage is TRBV29-1 and J usage is TRBJ2-7; 8 nucleotides match TRBD1. Trimming cost V 3 bases and J 1 base; bases outside gene matches: 8. CDR3 size: 15 residues. Germline V gene lookup returns CDR1 SQVTM and CDR2 ANQGSEA. The CDR3 reads CSVDLAGGSSYEQYF. In nucleotides, the CDR3 is TGCAGCGTTGATTTGGCAGGGGGCTCATCCTACGAGCAGTACTTC.

CDR3 sequence reads: CASSSASGANVLTF. In DNA, the CDR3 is TGTGCCAGCAGCTCCGCATCTGGGGCCAACGTCCTGACTTTC. This chain connects TRBV5-6 to TRBJ2-6; no reliable D call. With 3 bases removed from V and 1 base from J, the gap between germline ends came to 5 bases. The CDR3 spans 14 residues. Germline CDR1 reads SGHDT; CDR2 reads YYEEEE.

This chain joins TRBV27 and TRBJ2-7; weak D call: TRBD1 (6 bases). Deletions cut 6 bases from V and 9 bases from J, with 15 bases between. The germline CDR1 and CDR2 sequences are MNHEY and SMNVEV (reference sequence). CDR3 size: 12 residues. As DNA, the CDR3 is TGTGCCAGCAGCACCCGGGACACAGTGCAGTACTTC. Translated, it gives CASSTRDTVQYF.